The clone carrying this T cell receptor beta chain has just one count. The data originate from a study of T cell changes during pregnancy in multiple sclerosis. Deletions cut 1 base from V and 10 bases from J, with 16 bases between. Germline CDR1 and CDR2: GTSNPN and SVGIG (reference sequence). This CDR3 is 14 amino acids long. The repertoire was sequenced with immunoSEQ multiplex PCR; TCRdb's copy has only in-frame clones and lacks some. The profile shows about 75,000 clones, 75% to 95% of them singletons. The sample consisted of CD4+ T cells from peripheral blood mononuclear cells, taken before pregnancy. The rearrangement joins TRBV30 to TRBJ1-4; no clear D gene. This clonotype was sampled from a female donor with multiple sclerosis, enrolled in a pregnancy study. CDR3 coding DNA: TGTGCCTGGAGTGGGACTTTTTCTGAAAGAAAACTGTTTTTT. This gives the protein CAWSGTFSERKLFF.